This T cell receptor (beta chain) was sequenced for a study of post-analysis software for immune sequencing data. Turning to the study itself: Several disease courses (relapsing-remitting, secondary progressive and progressive-relapsing) of multiple sclerosis were included.

Whole-study findings and limits: The normalized Chao1 diversity of multiple sclerosis patients was significantly lower than that of controls. Same-batch samples co-clustered strongly by F measure. Patients carried five TRBV segments more frequently than controls did, and TRBV5-6, TRBV5-1 and TRBV20-1 were among them.

The V and J ends lost 2 bases and 7 bases respectively, with 8 bases between them. Germline V gene data show CDR1 as MDHEN and CDR2 as SYDVKM. The CDR3 runs 12 residues. With respect to this clonotype: The antigen is unknown.

The TCR beta cDNA libraries contained unique molecular identifiers. TCRdb independently ran MiXCR on the PCR reads; one entry per CDR3 protein. The repertoire consists of 350,000 to 500,000 distinct CDR3 sequences, with more than 30% occurring once and the leading ten covering around 8%. The V gene is TRBV28, the J gene TRBJ1-2; weak D call: TRBD1 (5 bases). This clonotype originated in a girl aged 2 to 9 with multiple sclerosis. Sequenced input: blood. CDR3 loop: CASSLQGCGYTF. DNA for the CDR3: TGTGCCAGCAGTTTACAGGGCTGTGGCTACACCTTC.